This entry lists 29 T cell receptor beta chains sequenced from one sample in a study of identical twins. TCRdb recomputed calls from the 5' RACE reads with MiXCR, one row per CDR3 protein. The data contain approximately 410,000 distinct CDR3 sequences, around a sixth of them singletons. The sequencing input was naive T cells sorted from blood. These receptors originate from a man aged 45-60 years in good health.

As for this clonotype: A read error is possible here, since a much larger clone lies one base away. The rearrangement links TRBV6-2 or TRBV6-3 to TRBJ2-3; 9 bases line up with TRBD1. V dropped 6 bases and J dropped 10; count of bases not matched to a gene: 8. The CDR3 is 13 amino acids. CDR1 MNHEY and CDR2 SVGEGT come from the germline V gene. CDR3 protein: CASSQDRGVSQYF. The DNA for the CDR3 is TGTGCCAGCAGCCAGGACAGGGGAGTTTCGCAGTATTTT.

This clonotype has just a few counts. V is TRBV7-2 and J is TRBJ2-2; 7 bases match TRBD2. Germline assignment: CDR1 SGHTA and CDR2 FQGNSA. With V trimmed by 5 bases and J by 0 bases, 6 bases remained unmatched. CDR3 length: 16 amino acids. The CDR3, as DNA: TGTGCCAGCAGCCTCTGGACTAGGTCGAACACCGGGGAGCTGTTTTTT. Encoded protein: CASSLWTRSNTGELFF.

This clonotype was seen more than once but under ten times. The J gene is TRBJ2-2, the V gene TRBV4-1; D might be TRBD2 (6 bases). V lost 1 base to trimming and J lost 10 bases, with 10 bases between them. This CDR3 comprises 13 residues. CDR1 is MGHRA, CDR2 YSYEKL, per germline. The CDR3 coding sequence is TGCGCCAGCAGCCAAGTCGGGGGAGAGGAGCTGTTTTTT. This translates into CASSQVGGEELFF.

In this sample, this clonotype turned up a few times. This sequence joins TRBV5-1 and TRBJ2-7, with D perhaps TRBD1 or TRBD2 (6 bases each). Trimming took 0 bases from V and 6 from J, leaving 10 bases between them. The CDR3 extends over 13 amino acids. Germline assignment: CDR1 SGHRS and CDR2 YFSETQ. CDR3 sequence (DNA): TGCGCCAGCAGCTTGGGGGGGGCCCCCGAGCAGTACTTC. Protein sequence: CASSLGGAPEQYF.

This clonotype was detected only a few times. The CDR3, as DNA: TGTGCCAGCAGCCCCCCCGGGGCCGAAAAACTGTTTTTT. As protein: CASSPPGAEKLFF. The chain is built from TRBV7-2 and TRBJ1-4; weak D call: TRBD1 (5 bases). Trimming cost V 5 bases and J 8 bases, with 12 bases left between them. Germline CDR1 is SGHTA and CDR2 is FQGNSA. The CDR3 has 13 amino acids.

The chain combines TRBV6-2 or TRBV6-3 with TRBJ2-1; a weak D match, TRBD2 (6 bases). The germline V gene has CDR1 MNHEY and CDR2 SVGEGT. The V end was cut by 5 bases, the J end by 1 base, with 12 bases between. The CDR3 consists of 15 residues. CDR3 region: CASSAAGRSYNEQFF. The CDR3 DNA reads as TGTGCCAGCAGTGCAGCGGGTAGGTCCTACAATGAGCAGTTCTTC.

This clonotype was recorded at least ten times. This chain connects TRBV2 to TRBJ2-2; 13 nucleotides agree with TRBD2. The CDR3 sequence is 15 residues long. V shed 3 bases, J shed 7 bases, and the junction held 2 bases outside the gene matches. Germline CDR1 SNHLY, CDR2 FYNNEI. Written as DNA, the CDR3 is TGTGCCAGCAGTGAGGGGACTAGCGGGAACGGGGAGCTGTTTTTT. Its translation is CASSEGTSGNGELFF.

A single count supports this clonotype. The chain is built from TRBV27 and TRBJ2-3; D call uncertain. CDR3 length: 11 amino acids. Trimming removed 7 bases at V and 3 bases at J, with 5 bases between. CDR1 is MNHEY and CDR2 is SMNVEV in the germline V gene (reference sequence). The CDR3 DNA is TGTGCCAGCAAATATACAGATACGCAGTATTTT. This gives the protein CASKYTDTQYF.

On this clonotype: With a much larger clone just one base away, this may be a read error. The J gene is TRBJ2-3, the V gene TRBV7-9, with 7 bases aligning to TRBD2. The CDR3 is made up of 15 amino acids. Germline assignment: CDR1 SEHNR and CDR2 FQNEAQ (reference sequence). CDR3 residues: CASGFFGGRGDTQYF. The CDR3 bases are TGTGCCAGCGGCTTTTTTGGCGGGAGAGGGGATACGCAGTATTTT.

The CDR3 protein is CSARQNRGSDTQYF. CDR3 nucleotide sequence: TGCAGTGCTAGACAAAACAGGGGCTCAGATACGCAGTATTTT. The chain is built from TRBV20-1 and TRBJ2-3; 7 nucleotides align to TRBD1. V was clipped by 2 bases and J by 4 bases; unmatched bases: 6. This CDR3 spans 14 amino acids. Germline V gene lookup returns CDR1 DFQATT and CDR2 SNEGSKA (reference sequence).

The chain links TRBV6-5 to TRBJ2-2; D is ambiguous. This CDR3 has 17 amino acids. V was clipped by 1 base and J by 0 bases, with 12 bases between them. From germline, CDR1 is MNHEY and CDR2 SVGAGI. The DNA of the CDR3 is TGTGCCAGCAGTTACTTCCCCGGAGAAACGAACACCGGGGAGCTGTTTTTT. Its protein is CASSYFPGETNTGELFF.

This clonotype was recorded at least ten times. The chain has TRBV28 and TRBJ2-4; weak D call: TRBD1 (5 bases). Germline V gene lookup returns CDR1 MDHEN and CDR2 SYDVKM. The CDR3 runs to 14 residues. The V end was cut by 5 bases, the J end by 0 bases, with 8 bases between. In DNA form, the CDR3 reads TGTGCCAGCAGTCTCCAGGGAGCCAAAAACATTCAGTACTTC. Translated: CASSLQGAKNIQYF.

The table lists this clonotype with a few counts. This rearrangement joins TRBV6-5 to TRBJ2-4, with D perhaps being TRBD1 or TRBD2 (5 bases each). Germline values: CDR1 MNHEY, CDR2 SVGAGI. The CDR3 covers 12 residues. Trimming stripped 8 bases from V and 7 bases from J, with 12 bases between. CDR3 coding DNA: TGTGCCAGCGGGACGGGGCGGAACATTCAGTACTTC. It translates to CASGTGRNIQYF.

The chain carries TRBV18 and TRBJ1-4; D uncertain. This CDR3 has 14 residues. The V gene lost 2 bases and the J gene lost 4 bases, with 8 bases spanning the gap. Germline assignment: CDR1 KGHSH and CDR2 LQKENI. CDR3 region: CASSPRGFNEKLFF. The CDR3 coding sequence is TGTGCCAGCTCACCAAGAGGATTTAATGAAAAACTGTTTTTT.

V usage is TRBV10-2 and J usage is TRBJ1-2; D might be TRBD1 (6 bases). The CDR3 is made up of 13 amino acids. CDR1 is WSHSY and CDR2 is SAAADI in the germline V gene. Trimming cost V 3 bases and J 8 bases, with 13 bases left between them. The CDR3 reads CASSDGAGEGYTF. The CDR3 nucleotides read TGCGCCAGCAGTGACGGCGCAGGGGAAGGCTACACCTTC.

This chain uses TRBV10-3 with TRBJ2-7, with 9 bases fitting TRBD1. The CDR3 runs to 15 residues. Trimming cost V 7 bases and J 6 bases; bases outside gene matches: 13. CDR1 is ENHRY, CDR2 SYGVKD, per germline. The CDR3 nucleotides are TGTGCCATCAACCGAGGGGGACAGGGTAGGGGCGAGCAGTACTTC. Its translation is CAINRGGQGRGEQYF.

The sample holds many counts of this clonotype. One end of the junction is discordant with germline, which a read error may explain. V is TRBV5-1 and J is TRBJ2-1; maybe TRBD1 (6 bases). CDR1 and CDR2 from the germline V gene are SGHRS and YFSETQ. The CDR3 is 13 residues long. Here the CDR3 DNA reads TGTGCCAGCAGTTTAGCAAGGGGGAATGAGCAGTTCTTC. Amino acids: CASSLARGNEQFF.

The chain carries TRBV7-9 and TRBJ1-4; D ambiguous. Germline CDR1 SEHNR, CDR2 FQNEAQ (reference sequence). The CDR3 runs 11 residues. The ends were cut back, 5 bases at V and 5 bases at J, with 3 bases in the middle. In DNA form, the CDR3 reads TGTGCCAGCAGCCGGAATGAAAAACTGTTTTTT. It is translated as CASSRNEKLFF.

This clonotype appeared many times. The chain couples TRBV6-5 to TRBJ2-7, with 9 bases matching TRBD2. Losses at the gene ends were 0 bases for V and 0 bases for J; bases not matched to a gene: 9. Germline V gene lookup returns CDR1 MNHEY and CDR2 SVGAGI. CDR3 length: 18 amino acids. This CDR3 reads CASSYSVVASGTSYEQYF. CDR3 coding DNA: TGTGCCAGCAGTTACTCGGTAGTAGCTAGCGGGACCTCCTACGAGCAGTACTTC.

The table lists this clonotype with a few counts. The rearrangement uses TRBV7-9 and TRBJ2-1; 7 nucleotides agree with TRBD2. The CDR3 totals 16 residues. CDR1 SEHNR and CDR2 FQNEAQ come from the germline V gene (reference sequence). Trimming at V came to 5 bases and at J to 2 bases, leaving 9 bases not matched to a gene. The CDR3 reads CASSLSAGRTYNEQFF. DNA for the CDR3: TGTGCCAGCAGCCTCTCAGCGGGGCGAACCTACAATGAGCAGTTCTTC.

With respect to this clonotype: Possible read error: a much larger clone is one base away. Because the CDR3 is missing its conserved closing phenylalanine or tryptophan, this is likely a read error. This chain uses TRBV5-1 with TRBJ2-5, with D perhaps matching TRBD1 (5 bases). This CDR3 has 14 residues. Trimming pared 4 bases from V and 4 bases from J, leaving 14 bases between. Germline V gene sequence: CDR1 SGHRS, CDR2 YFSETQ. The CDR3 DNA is TGCGCCAGCAGCCTGGACATGTGGCGAGAGACCCAGTACCTC. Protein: CASSLDMWRETQYL.

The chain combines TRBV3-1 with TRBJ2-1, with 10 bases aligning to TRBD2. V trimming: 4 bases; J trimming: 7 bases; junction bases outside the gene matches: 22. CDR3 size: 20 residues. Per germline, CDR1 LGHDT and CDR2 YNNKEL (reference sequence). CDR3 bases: TGTGCCAGCAGCCTGACAATTTTCCGAACCGGGACTAGCGTAAGGAATGAGCAGTTCTTC. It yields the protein CASSLTIFRTGTSVRNEQFF.

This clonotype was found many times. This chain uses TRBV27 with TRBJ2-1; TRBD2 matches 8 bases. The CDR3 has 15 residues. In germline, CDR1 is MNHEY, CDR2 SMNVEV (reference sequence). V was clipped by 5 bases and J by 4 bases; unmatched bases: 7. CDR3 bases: TGTGCCAGCAGTATAACGGGGGGGGAATACAATGAGCAGTTCTTC. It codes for CASSITGGEYNEQFF.

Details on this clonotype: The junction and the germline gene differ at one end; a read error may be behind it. CDR3 DNA: TGTGCGAGCAGCCAAACCCCCCGCGGGCGGGGGGATACGCAGTATTTT. Translating it yields CASSQTPRGRGDTQYF. The chain joins TRBV7-9 to TRBJ2-3; TRBD2 aligns across 7 bases. This CDR3 region has 16 residues. The germline gives CDR1 SEHNR, CDR2 FQNEAQ (reference sequence).

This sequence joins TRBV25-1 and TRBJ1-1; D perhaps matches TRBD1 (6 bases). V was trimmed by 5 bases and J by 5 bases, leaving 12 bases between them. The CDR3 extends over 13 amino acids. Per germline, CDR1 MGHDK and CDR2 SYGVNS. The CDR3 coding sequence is TGTGCCAGCAGTAAGGGGGGGCTGACTGAAGCTTTCTTT. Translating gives CASSKGGLTEAFF.

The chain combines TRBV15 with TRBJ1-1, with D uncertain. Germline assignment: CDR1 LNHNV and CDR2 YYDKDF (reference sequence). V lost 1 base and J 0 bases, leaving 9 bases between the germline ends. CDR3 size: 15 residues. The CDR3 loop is CATSRASIMNTEAFF. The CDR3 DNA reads TGTGCCACCAGCAGAGCCTCAATTATGAACACTGAAGCTTTCTTT.

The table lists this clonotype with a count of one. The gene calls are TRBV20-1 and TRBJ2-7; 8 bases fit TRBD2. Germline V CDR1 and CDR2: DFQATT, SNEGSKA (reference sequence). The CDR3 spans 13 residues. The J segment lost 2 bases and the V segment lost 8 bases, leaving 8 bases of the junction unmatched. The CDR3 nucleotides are TGCAGTTCTAACGCGGGGGGCCCCTACGAGCAGTACTTC. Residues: CSSNAGGPYEQYF.

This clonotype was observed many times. The chain's CDR3 is CSAERQGGYEQYF. The CDR3 region has the DNA TGCAGTGCCGAGAGACAGGGGGGGTACGAGCAGTACTTC. The rearrangement links TRBV20-1 to TRBJ2-7, with 9 bases fitting TRBD1. Trimming at V came to 6 bases and at J to 4 bases, leaving 7 bases not matched to a gene. The CDR3 is made up of 13 amino acids. Germline V gene sequence: CDR1 DFQATT, CDR2 SNEGSKA (reference sequence).

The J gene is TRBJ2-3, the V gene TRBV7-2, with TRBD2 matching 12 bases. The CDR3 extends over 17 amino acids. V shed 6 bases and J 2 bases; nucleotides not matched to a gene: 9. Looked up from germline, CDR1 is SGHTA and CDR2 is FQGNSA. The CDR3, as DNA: TGTGCCAGCAGTTCACCAACTAGCGGGAGGACCACAGATACGCAGTATTTT. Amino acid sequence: CASSSPTSGRTTDTQYF.